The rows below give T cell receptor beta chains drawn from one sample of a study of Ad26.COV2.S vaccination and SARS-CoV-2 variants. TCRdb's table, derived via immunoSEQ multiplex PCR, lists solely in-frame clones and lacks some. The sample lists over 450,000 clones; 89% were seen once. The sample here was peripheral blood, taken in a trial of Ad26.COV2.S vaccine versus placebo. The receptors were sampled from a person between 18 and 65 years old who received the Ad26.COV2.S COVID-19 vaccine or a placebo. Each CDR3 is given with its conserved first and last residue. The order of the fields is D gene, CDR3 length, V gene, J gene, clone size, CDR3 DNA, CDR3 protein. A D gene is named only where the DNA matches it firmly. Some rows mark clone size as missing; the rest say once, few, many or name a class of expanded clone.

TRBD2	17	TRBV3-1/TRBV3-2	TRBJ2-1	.	TGTGCCAGCAGCCAAGATGGGCTAGCGGGAGGGCCGGGTGAGCAGTTCTTC	CASSQDGLAGGPGEQFF
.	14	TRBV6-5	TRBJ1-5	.	TGTGCCAGCAAAAGGGACGGCAGCAATCAGCCCCAGCATTTT	CASKRDGSNQPQHF
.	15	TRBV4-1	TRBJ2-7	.	TGCGCCAGCAGCCAAGATGGCGCGAGTAGCTACGAGCAGTACTTC	CASSQDGASSYEQYF
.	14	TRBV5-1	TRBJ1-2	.	TGCGCCAGCAGCTTGTTCGCGGCAAAGGGGGACTACACCTTC	CASSLFAAKGDYTF
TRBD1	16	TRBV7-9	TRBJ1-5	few	TGTGCCAGCAGCATGAATCCCGGGACAGGGCATCAGCCCCAGCATTTT	CASSMNPGTGHQPQHF
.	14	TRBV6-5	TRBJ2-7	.	TGTGCCAGCAGTTACGCCGGGTTACCCTACGAGCAGTACTTC	CASSYAGLPYEQYF
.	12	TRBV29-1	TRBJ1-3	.	TGCAGCGGGAGGGGGACTGGAAACACCATATATTTT	CSGRGTGNTIYF
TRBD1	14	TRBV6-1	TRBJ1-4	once	TGTGCCAGCAGTGACAGGGGGCGAAATGAAAAACTGTTTTTT	CASSDRGRNEKLFF
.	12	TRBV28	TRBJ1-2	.	TGTGCCAGCATTTCAGGGAACTATGGCTACACCTTC	CASISGNYGYTF
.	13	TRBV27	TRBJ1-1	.	TGTGCCAGCAGTTTATCCTCCTCCGGGAGAGCTTTCTTT	CASSLSSSGRAFF
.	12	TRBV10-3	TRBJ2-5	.	TGTGCCATCAGAGGCAGACAAGAGACCCAGTACTTC	CAIRGRQETQYF
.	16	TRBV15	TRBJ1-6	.	TGTGCCACCAGCAGAGATCTAAGCTCCTATAATTCACCCCTCCACTTT	CATSRDLSSYNSPLHF
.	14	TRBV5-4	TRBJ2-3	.	TGTGCCAGCAGCTTTATGGTGGGCGCAGATACGCAGTATTTT	CASSFMVGADTQYF
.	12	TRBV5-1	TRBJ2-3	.	TGCGCCAGCAGCTATAGCGCGGATACGCAGTATTTT	CASSYSADTQYF
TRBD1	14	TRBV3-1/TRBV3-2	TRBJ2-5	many	TGTGCCAGCAGCCAAAGGGACAGACAAGAGACCCAGTACTTC	CASSQRDRQETQYF
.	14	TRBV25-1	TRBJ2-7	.	TGTGCCAGCAGTGAAGGTTTGGGTTGGGGCGAGCAGTACTTC	CASSEGLGWGEQYF
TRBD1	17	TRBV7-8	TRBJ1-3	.	TGTGCCAGCAGCTTAGGGCCGACAGGGAGGACTGGAAACACCATATATTTT	CASSLGPTGRTGNTIYF
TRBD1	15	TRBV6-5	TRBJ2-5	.	TGTGCCAGCAGCTCACCGGGACAGAACCAAGAGACCCAGTACTTC	CASSSPGQNQETQYF
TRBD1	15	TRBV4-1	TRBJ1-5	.	TGCGCCAGCAGCCGTTTGCACAGGGGGCTACAGCCCCAGCATTTT	CASSRLHRGLQPQHF
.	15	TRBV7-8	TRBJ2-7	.	TGTGCCAGCACCGGAGGGGGCAACTGGGAAGACGAGCAGTACTTC	CASTGGGNWEDEQYF
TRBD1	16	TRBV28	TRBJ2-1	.	TGTGCCAGCAGACGCCGACAGGGTTTGAGAGGCAATGAGCAGTTCTTC	CASRRRQGLRGNEQFF
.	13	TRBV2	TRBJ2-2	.	TGTGCCAGCACGGGGGGCATTGACGGGGAGCTGTTTTTT	CASTGGIDGELFF
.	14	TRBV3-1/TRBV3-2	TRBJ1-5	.	TGTGCCAGCAGCCAAGACGCCGGCGATCAGCCCCAGCATTTT	CASSQDAGDQPQHF
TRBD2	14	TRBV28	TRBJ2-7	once	TGTGCCAGCAGCGGGACTAGCGTCTCCTACGAGCAGTACTTC	CASSGTSVSYEQYF
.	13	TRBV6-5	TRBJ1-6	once	TGTGCCAGCAGTTCTTTTTACGATTCACCCCTCCACTTT	CASSSFYDSPLHF
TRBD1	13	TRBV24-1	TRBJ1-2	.	TGTGCCACTAGCACCGGGACAGGGTATGGCTACACCTTC	CATSTGTGYGYTF
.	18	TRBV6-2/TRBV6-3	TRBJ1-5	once	TGTGCCAGCAGTTACTCTATTCCTCGGGACGGTAAAAATCAGCCCCAGCATTTT	CASSYSIPRDGKNQPQHF
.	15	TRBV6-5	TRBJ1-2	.	TGTGCCAGCAATAAACCGGAGTTGGATGAGTATGGCTACACCTTC	CASNKPELDEYGYTF
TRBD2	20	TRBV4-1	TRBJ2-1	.	TGCGCCAGCAGCCAAGATCGCGGGGCCGGGGGACGGGGGGCCTACAATGAGCAGTTCTTC	CASSQDRGAGGRGAYNEQFF
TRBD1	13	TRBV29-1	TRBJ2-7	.	TGCAGCGTAACAGGGGAGTCCCCCTACGAGCAGTACTTC	CSVTGESPYEQYF